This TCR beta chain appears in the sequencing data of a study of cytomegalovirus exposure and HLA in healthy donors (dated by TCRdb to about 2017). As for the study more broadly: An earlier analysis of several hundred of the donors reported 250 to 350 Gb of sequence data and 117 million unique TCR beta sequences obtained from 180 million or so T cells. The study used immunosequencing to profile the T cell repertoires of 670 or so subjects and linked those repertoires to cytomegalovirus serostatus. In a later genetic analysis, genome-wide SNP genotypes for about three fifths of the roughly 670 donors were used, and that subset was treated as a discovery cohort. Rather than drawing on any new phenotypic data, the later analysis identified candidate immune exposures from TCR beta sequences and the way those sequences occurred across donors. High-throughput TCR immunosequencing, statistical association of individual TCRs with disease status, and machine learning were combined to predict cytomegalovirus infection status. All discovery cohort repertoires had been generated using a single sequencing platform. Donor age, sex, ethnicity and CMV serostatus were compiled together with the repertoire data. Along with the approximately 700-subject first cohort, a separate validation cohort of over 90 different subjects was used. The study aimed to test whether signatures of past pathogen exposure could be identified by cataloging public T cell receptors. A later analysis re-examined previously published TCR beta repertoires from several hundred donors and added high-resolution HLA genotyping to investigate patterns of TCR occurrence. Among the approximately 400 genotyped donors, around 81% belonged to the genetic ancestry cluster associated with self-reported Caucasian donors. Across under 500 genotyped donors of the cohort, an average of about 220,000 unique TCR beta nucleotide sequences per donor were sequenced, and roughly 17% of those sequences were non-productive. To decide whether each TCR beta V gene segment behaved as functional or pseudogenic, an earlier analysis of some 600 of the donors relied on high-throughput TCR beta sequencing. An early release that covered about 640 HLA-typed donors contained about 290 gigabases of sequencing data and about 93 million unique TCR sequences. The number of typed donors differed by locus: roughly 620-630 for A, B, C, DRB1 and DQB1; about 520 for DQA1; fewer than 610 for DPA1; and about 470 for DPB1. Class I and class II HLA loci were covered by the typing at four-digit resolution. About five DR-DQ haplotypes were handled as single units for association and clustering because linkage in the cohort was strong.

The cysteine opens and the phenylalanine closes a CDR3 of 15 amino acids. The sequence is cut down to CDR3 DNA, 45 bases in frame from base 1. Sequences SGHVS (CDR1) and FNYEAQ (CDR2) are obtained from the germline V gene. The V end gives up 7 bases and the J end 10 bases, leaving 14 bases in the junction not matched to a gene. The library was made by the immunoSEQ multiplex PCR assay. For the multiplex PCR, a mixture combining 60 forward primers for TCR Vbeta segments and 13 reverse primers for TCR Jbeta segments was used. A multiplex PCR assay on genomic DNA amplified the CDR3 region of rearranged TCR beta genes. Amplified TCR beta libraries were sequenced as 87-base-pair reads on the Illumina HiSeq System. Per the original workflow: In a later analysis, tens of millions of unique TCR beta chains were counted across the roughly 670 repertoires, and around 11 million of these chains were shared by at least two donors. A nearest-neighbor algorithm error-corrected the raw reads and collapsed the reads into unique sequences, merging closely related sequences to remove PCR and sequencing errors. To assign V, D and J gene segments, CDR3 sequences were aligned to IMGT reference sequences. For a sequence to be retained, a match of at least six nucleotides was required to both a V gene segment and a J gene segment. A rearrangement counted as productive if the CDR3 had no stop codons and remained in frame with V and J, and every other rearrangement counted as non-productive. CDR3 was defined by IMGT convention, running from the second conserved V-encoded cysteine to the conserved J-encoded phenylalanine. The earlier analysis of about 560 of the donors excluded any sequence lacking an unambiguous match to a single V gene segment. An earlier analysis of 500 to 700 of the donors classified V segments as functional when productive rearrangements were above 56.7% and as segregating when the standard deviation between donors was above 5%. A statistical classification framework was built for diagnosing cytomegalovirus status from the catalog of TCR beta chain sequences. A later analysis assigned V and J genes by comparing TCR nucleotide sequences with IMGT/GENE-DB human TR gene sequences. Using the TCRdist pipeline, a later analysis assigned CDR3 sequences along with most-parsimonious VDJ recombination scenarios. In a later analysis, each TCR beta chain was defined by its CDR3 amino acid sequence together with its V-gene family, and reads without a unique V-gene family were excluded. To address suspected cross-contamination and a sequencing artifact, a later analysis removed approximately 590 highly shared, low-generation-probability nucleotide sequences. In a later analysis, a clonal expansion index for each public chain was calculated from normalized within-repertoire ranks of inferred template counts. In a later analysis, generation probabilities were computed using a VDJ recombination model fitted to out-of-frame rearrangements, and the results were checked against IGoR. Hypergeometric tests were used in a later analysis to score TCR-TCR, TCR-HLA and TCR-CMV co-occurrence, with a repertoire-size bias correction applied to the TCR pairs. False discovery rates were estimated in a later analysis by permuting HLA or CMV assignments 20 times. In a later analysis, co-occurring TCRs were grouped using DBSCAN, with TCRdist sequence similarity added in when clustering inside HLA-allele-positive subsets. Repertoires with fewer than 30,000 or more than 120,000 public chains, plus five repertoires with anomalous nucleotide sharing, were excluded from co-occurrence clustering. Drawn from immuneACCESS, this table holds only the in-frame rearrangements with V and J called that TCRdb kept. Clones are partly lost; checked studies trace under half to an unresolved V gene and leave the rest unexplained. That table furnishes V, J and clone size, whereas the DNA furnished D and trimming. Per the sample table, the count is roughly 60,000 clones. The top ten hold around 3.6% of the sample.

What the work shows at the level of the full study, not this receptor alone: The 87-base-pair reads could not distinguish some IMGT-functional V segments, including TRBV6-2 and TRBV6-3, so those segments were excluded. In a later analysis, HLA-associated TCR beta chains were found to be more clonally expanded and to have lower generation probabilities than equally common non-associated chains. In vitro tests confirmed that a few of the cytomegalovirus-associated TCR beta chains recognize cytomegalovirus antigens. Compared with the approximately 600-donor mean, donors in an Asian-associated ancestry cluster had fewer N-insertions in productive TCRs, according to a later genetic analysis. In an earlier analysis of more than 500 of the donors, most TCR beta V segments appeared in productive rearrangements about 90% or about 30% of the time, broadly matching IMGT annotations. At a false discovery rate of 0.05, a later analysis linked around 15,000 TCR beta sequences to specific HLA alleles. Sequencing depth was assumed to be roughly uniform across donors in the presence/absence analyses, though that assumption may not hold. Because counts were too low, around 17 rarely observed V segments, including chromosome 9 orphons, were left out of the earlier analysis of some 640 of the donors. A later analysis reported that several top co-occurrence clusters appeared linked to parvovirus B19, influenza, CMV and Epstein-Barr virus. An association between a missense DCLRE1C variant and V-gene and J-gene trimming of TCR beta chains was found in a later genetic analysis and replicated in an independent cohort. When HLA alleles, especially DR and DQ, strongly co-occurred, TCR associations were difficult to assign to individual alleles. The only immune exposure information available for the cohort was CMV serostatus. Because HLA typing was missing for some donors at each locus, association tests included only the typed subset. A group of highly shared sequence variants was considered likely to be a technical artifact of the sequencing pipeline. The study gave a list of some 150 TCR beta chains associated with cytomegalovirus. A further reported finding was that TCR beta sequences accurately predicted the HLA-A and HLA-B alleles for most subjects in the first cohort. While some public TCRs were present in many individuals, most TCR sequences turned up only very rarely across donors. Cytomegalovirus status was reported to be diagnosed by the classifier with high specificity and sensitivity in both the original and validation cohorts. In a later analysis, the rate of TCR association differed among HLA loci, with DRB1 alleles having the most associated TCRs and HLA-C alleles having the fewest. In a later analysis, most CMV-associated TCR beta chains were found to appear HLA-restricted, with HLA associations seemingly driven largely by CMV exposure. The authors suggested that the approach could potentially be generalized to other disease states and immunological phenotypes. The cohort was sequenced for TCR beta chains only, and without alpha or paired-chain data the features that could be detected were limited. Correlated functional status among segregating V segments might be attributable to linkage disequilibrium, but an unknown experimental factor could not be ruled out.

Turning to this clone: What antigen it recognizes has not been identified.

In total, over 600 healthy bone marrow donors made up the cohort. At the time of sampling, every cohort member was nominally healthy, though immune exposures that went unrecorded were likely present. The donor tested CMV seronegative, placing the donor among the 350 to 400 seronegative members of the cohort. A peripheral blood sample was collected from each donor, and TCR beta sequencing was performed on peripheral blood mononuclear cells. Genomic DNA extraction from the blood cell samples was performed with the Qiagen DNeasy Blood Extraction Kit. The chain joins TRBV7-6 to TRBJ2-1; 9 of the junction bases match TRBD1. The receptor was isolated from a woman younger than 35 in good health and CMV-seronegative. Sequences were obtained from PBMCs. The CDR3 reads CASTALGTGMLEQFF. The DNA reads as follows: TGTGCCAGCACCGCACTGGGGACAGGGATGCTAGAGCAGTTCTTC. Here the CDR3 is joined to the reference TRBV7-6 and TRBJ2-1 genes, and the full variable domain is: GAGVSQSPRYKVTKRGQDVALRCDPISGHVSLYWYRQALGQGPEFLTYFNYEAQQDKSGLPNDRFSAERPEGSISTLTIQRTEQRDSAMYRCASTALGTGMLEQFFGPGTRLTVL.